This T cell receptor (beta chain) was captured by sequencing in a study of T cell clonality in common variable immunodeficiency. Study observations and caveats: Reportedly, TCR beta sequences from common variable immunodeficiency showed fewer deletions and N-nucleotide insertions. Shared TCRbeta clones were fewer between CVID subjects than controls. Compared with healthy controls, CVID subjects showed increased TCRbeta clonality, mostly in about a third.

The CDR3 sequence is 16 residues long. The J segment lost 2 bases and the V segment lost 4 bases, leaving 2 bases of the junction unmatched. CDR1 and CDR2 (germline): SGHVS, FNYEAQ. Repertoires were generated with immunoSEQ multiplex PCR, while TCRdb's copy carries only in-frame clones and drops some. This sample comprises roughly 30,000 clones, none seen once only. Concerning this clone: Its antigen is not identified. Read data end 3 residues before the CDR3 end; the end is taken from the germline J gene.

CVID subjects were some 15 female and just under 30 male, aged roughly 8 to 64. All CVID subjects were on immunoglobulin replacement for at least one year. This TCR derives from a human donor with common variable immunodeficiency. The sequencing sample was made of peripheral blood mononuclear cells. The chain carries TRBV7-6 and TRBJ2-1, with TRBD2 matching over 13 bases. Incomplete CDR3 DNA: TGTGCCAGCAGCTCCGGACTAGCGGGAGCCTACAATGAG. As protein: CASSSGLAGAYNE. From start to end, the CDR3 is CASSSGLAGAYNEQFF.